Below are 27 T cell receptor beta chains sequenced from a single sample in a study of Graves' ophthalmopathy and Graves' hyperthyroidism. The TCR beta CDR3 regions underwent amplification from RNA transcripts. In the first round, RT-PCR was carried out with HTBI primers, and a multiplex PCR formed the second round. TCRdb recomputed calls from the multiplex PCR reads with MiXCR, one row per CDR3 protein. The sample has hundreds of thousands of distinct CDR3 sequences, 35% to 45% seen once. The specimen sequenced was peripheral blood. All receptors come from an adult man with Graves' ophthalmopathy.

This CDR3 is CASSLDGRGGNTIYF. Here the CDR3 DNA reads TGTGCCAGCAGCCTCGACGGCAGGGGGGGAAACACCATATATTTT. The chain couples TRBV11-2 to TRBJ1-3; 7 bases line up with TRBD1. The CDR3 is made up of 15 amino acids. Per the germline V gene, CDR1 is SGHAT and CDR2 is FQNNGV. V lost 5 bases to trimming and J lost 4 bases; unmatched junction nucleotides: 8.

This clonotype occurred many times. The chain couples TRBV2 to TRBJ1-5; D remains ambiguous. Per the germline V gene, CDR1 is SNHLY and CDR2 is FYNNEI. The CDR3 is made up of 14 amino acids. The V and J ends lost 5 bases and 4 bases respectively, with 12 bases between them. This CDR3 reads CASSLVAGNQPQHF. The CDR3 bases are TGTGCCAGCAGTTTGGTGGCAGGTAATCAGCCCCAGCATTTT.

The V and J genes are TRBV9 and TRBJ2-1; no clear D. The V end was cut by 4 bases, the J end by 2 bases, with 13 bases between. The CDR3 extends over 15 amino acids. Looked up from germline, CDR1 is SGDLS and CDR2 is YYNGEE. The CDR3 reads CASSPARGAYNEQFF. CDR3 sequence (DNA): TGTGCCAGCAGCCCCGCCCGCGGAGCCTACAATGAGCAGTTCTTC.

This clonotype was counted ten times or more. The chain joins TRBV24-1 to TRBJ2-5; 7 bases are a match to TRBD2. CDR1 and CDR2 from the germline V gene are KGHDR and SFDVKD. V lost 8 bases and J lost 2; bases outside the gene matches: 4. The CDR3 has 13 residues. The DNA for the CDR3 is TGTGCCACCACGAGCGGGGCGCAAGAGACCCAGTACTTC. As protein: CATTSGAQETQYF.

The chain links TRBV12-3 or TRBV12-4 to TRBJ1-3; 8 bases are shared with TRBD1. The CDR3 spans 14 residues. The V and J ends lost 6 bases and 9 bases, in that order; junction bases with no gene match: 10. CDR3 nucleotides: TGTGCCAGCAGACCGCCGGGACAGGCTGGCACCATATATTTT. This encodes CASRPPGQAGTIYF.

In this sample, this clonotype turned up many times. The CDR3 coding sequence is TGCAGTGCTGAGCCGGGACAGGGGGCTTTGGGAGCTTTCTTT. Translated, it gives CSAEPGQGALGAFF. This chain links TRBV20-1 with TRBJ1-1; 12 bases are shared with TRBD1. Germline lookup yields CDR1 DFQATT and CDR2 SNEGSKA (reference sequence). The CDR3 runs to 14 residues. V gave up 5 bases and J gave up 10 bases; unmatched junction bases: 11.

This clonotype appeared many times. DNA for the CDR3: TGTGCCAGTAGTATAAGAGACACTGAAGCTTTCTTT. Translation: CASSIRDTEAFF. The rearrangement uses TRBV19 and TRBJ1-1; the D is unclear. The germline CDR1 and CDR2 sequences are LNHDA and SQIVND (reference sequence). Trimming pared 2 bases from V and 3 bases from J, leaving 4 bases between. CDR3 size: 12 residues.

The chain has TRBV6-1 and TRBJ1-1; D is uncertain. V lost 5 bases, J lost 0 bases, and 10 bases lay in between. Germline-derived CDR1 and CDR2 are MNHNS and SASEGT. The CDR3 consists of 14 residues. Written as DNA, the CDR3 is TGTGCCAGCAGTTACTCGATATTGAACACTGAAGCTTTCTTT. Translated: CASSYSILNTEAFF.

V and J are TRBV9 and TRBJ1-1, with 10 bases identical to TRBD1. The CDR3 length is 15 residues. Per germline, CDR1 SGDLS and CDR2 YYNGEE. With 4 bases clipped from V and 6 bases from J, the junction kept 9 bases outside the gene matches. CDR3 amino acids: CASSTQTGGEAEAFF. The CDR3 nucleotides are TGTGCCAGCAGCACCCAGACAGGGGGCGAAGCTGAAGCTTTCTTT. Full variable domain (remainder filled in from reference TRBV9 and TRBJ1-1): DSGVTQTPKHLITATGQRVTLRCSPRSGDLSVYWYQQSLDQGLQFLIQYYNGEERAKGNILERFSAQQFPDLHSELNLSSLELGDSALYFCASSTQTGGEAEAFFGQGTRLTVV.

In regard to this clonotype: One end of the junction does not line up with germline, which may come from a read error. This chain uses TRBV10-3 with TRBJ1-2; unclear D gene. Germline V gene data show CDR1 as ENHRY and CDR2 as SYGVKD. The CDR3 runs to 18 residues. CDR3 protein: CASSYPPFAAPMDYRYTF. The DNA for the CDR3 is TGTGCCAGCAGTTACCCTCCTTTCGCGGCGCCTATGGACTATCGCTACACCTTC.

Of note for this clonotype: The CDR3 ends on some other residue instead of the conserved phenylalanine or tryptophan, so this is likely a read error. No DNA is shown, since the ends of the CDR3 on it are uncertain; the CDR3 is the one TCRdb lists. J is TRBJ1-2 and V is TRBV2. Germline CDR1 reads SNHLY; CDR2 reads FYNNEI. The CDR3 is 13 amino acids in total, end residues counted. CDR3 region: CASSEDIFPGHTL.

The chain carries TRBV15 and TRBJ2-7, with TRBD2 matching 13 bases. The CDR3 consists of 16 residues. The germline gives CDR1 LNHNV, CDR2 YYDKDF (reference sequence). Trimming removed 1 base from V and 8 bases from J; junction bases left unmatched: 8. CDR3 nucleotide sequence: TGTGCCACCAGCAGAGCCCCCGGGACTAGCGGGATGCAGCAGTACTTC. This encodes CATSRAPGTSGMQQYF.

This clonotype was observed many times. V gene TRBV5-5 combines with J gene TRBJ2-6; no clear D. The CDR3 loop spans 17 amino acids. Between the trimmed V and J ends, which lost 0 bases and 3 bases, there was a span of 13 bases. Germline CDR1 SGHKS, CDR2 YYEKEE (reference sequence). The CDR3 nucleotides read TGTGCCAGCAGCTTGGGTAGGGAAGGGATTGGGGCCAACGTCCTGACTTTC. Its translation is CASSLGREGIGANVLTF.

The chain joins TRBV29-1 to TRBJ1-2; the D gene is possibly TRBD1 (6 bases). Trimming left V 3 bases short and J 8 bases short, with 13 bases between. The germline CDR1 and CDR2 sequences are SQVTM and ANQGSEA. There are 12 residues in the CDR3. The CDR3: CSVDMQGPGYTF. The DNA for the CDR3 is TGCAGCGTTGACATGCAGGGGCCAGGCTACACCTTC.

This clonotype was counted many times. The chain uses TRBV19 and TRBJ2-7; possible D gene TRBD2, 6 bases. Trimming removed 5 bases from V and 7 bases from J, with 15 bases in between. This CDR3 contains 13 residues. Germline V lookup: CDR1 LNHDA, CDR2 SQIVND (reference sequence). DNA for the CDR3: TGTGCCAGTAGTTTCGGACTACCGGGTGAGCAGTACTTC. Translation gives CASSFGLPGEQYF.

Comment on this clonotype: This may stem from a read error, because a much larger clone lies one nucleotide away. The chain carries TRBV7-8 and TRBJ2-7, with D unresolved. Germline CDR1 reads SGHVS; CDR2 reads FQNEAQ. The ends were cut back, 5 bases at V and 6 bases at J, with 17 bases in the middle. CDR3 length: 14 residues. CDR3 coding DNA: TGTGCCAGCAGCCCCCCGGGCCTTACCTGCGAGCAGTACTTC. As protein: CASSPPGLTCEQYF.

This clonotype was seen only once. The V gene is TRBV29-1, the J gene TRBJ1-2; D uncertain. The germline V gene has CDR1 SQVTM and CDR2 ANQGSEA. The germline V and J ends were trimmed by 1 base and 7 bases, with 10 bases remaining between them. This CDR3 contains 12 residues. CDR3: CSVEAEEGGYTF. The CDR3 DNA follows: TGCAGCGTTGAAGCGGAGGAAGGTGGCTACACCTTC.

This clonotype came up many times. CDR3 residues: CSAAPGLADYEQYF. The CDR3 DNA reads as TGCAGTGCCGCCCCTGGTCTAGCGGATTACGAGCAGTACTTC. The chain has TRBV20-1 and TRBJ2-7, with 7 nucleotides matching TRBD2. Germline-derived CDR1 and CDR2 are DFQATT and SNEGSKA (reference sequence). There are 14 residues in the CDR3. J was trimmed by 4 bases and V by 6 bases; bases with no gene match: 12.

The gene calls are TRBV6-2 or TRBV6-3 and TRBJ2-5, with 8 bases matching TRBD1. There are 14 residues in the CDR3. The J segment lost 5 bases and the V segment lost 5 bases, leaving 7 bases of the junction unmatched. The V gene's germline CDR1 is MNHEY and CDR2 SVGEGT. This chain's CDR3 is CASSRTGLAETQYF. The DNA of the CDR3 is TGTGCCAGCAGTCGGACAGGGTTGGCGGAGACCCAGTACTTC.

Many counts were recorded for this clonotype. The chain recombines TRBV12-3 or TRBV12-4 with TRBJ2-5; D is unresolved. The CDR3 has 13 residues. Trimming removed 6 bases at V and 1 base at J, with 9 bases between. The CDR3 is CASRTTAQETQYF. In DNA, the CDR3 is TGTGCCAGCAGGACAACCGCCCAAGAGACCCAGTACTTC.

As regards this clonotype: This likely stems from a read error, as it lies one base from a far larger clone. In this CDR3 the conserved last residue, phenylalanine or tryptophan, is missing, so a read error is likely. The rearrangement uses TRBV6-1 and TRBJ1-2; TRBD1 matches 12 bases. Germline trimming cut 5 bases from V and 3 bases from J; bases unmatched to any gene: 4. Germline V gene lookup returns CDR1 MNHNS and CDR2 SASEGT. This CDR3 has 15 residues. CDR3 residues: CASSPGTGGDYGYTL. The CDR3 bases are TGTGCCAGCAGTCCCGGGACAGGGGGCGACTATGGCTACACCCTC.

There are a few counts of this clonotype. This chain links TRBV20-1 with TRBJ2-3; 15 bases fit TRBD2. The V and J ends lost 5 bases and 3 bases, in that order; junction bases with no gene match: 6. The CDR3 runs 16 residues. The germline CDR1 and CDR2 sequences are DFQATT and SNEGSKA (reference sequence). The CDR3 region has the DNA TGCAGTGCTTTGCGGACTAGCGGGGGGGCGACAGATACGCAGTATTTT. This encodes CSALRTSGGATDTQYF.

This clonotype was detected ten times or more. Sequence at one end of the junction differs from germline and may be a read error. The J gene is TRBJ2-5, the V gene TRBV7-8, with 9 bases fitting TRBD1. The CDR3 spans 14 residues. Germline V lookup: CDR1 SGHVS, CDR2 FQNEAQ. CDR3 amino acids: CAIEQGADQETQCF. The CDR3 region has the DNA TGTGCCATTGAACAGGGGGCGGACCAAGAGACCCAGTGCTTC.

The V call is TRBV18, the J call TRBJ1-1; the match to TRBD1 covers 7 bases. V was clipped by 3 bases and J by 1 base; unmatched bases: 5. This CDR3 is 15 amino acids long. Germline CDR1 and CDR2: KGHSH and LQKENI. The chain's CDR3 is CASSPRGQANTEAFF. The CDR3 region has the DNA TGTGCCAGCTCACCTAGAGGACAGGCGAACACTGAAGCTTTCTTT.

This chain connects TRBV11-2 to TRBJ2-7; unclear D gene. CDR1 is SGHAT, CDR2 FQNNGV, per germline. The V gene lost 5 bases and the J gene lost 4 bases, with 18 bases spanning the gap. This CDR3 contains 15 residues. The CDR3 coding sequence is TGTGCCAGCAGCCCCAGACTGGCCGGTTGGTACGAGCAGTACTTC. Encoded protein: CASSPRLAGWYEQYF.

The chain has TRBV21-1 and TRBJ2-7; the D call in the table, TRBD1, was not verified against the DNA. TRBV21-1 is a documented pseudogene. CDR3 length equals 15 residues. The CDR3, as DNA: TGTGCCAGCAGCACGACCGGGACAGGGGAAGGAGAGCAGTACTTC. Its protein product is CASSTTGTGEGEQYF.

This clonotype was counted many times. This chain links TRBV12-3 or TRBV12-4 with TRBJ1-5, with D tentatively TRBD1 (5 bases). CDR3 size: 16 residues. Trimming removed 2 bases from V and 5 bases from J, with 16 bases in between. The CDR3 region has the DNA TGTGCCAGCAGTTTACGTCGGGGCCTAACCCATCAGCCCCAGCATTTT. Its protein product is CASSLRRGLTHQPQHF.